One sample yielded the 7 T cell receptor beta chains listed below, sequenced in a study of blood T cell repertoires in COVID-19. Using immunoSEQ multiplex PCR, the repertoire was profiled, and TCRdb retains in-frame clones only, with some absent. The sample shows a few hundred thousand clones, around 80% of them seen only once. Sequencing was performed on peripheral blood. The receptors shown here come from a human donor in a cohort sampled during active COVID-19.

This clone was recorded once. The chain uses TRBV6-5 and TRBJ1-3, with D unclear. Trimming removed 6 bases from V and 0 bases from J, with 12 bases in between. The CDR3 covers 15 residues. Germline assignment: CDR1 MNHEY and CDR2 SVGAGI. The CDR3 reads CASRELSSSGNTIYF. The CDR3 nucleotides read TGTGCCAGCAGGGAGCTATCAAGCTCTGGAAACACCATATATTTT.

The chain recombines TRBV12-3 or TRBV12-4 with TRBJ2-1; D might be TRBD2 (5 bases). V shed 5 bases and J shed 5 bases, with 10 bases lying between them. The CDR3 is 13 amino acids. CDR3: CASSAGLNNEQFF. The CDR3 coding sequence is TGTGCCAGCAGTGCCGGACTGAACAATGAGCAGTTCTTC.

V gene TRBV29-1 combines with J gene TRBJ2-2; TRBD1 aligns across 8 bases. The CDR3 has 15 amino acids. Per the germline V gene, CDR1 is SQVTM and CDR2 is ANQGSEA. Trimming removed 8 bases from V and 5 bases from J; junction bases left unmatched: 13. For the CDR3, the DNA is TGCAGCACTGGGGCAGGGGGCTTAGGTACCGGGGAGCTGTTTTTT. Translated: CSTGAGGLGTGELFF.

Many counts were recorded for this clone. V is TRBV6-5 and J is TRBJ2-7; D ambiguous. V lost 5 bases and J 2 bases, leaving 7 bases between the germline ends. Germline CDR1 MNHEY, CDR2 SVGAGI. This CDR3 spans 12 amino acids. The CDR3: CASSRFPYEQYF. Written as DNA, the CDR3 is TGTGCCAGCAGTCGGTTTCCCTACGAGCAGTACTTC.

The gene calls are TRBV7-2 and TRBJ2-7; 12 bases match TRBD2. J lost 3 bases, V lost 1 base, and 1 base had no gene match. The germline gives CDR1 SGHTA, CDR2 FQGNSA. The CDR3 extends over 15 amino acids. CDR3 in DNA: TGTGCCAGCAGCTTAGGACTAGCGGGAGTCTACGAGCAGTACTTC. Amino acids: CASSLGLAGVYEQYF.

The chain has TRBV5-6 and TRBJ2-2; 7 nucleotides match TRBD1. The CDR3 extends over 16 amino acids. The germline V gene encodes CDR1 SGHDT and CDR2 YYEEEE. V lost 4 bases to trimming and J lost 2 bases; unmatched junction nucleotides: 8. CDR3 DNA: TGTGCCAGCAGCCGGGACAGCTTCGCCAACACCGGGGAGCTGTTTTTT. Encoded protein: CASSRDSFANTGELFF.

The gene calls are TRBV5-1 and TRBJ2-1; possible D gene TRBD2, 5 bases. Looked up from germline, CDR1 is SGHRS and CDR2 is YFSETQ. This CDR3 is built from 14 residues. V was trimmed by 4 bases and J by 4 bases, leaving 12 bases between them. As DNA, the CDR3 is TGCGCCAGCAGCCCCGAGGGTCCTTACAATGAGCAGTTCTTC. Protein product: CASSPEGPYNEQFF. Using reference TRBV5-1 and TRBJ2-1 for the parts outside the CDR3, the full variable domain is KAGVTQTPRYLIKTRGQQVTLSCSPISGHRSVSWYQQTPGQGLQFLFEYFSETQRNKGNFPGRFSGRQFSNSRSEMNVSTLELGDSALYLCASSPEGPYNEQFFGPGTRLTVL.